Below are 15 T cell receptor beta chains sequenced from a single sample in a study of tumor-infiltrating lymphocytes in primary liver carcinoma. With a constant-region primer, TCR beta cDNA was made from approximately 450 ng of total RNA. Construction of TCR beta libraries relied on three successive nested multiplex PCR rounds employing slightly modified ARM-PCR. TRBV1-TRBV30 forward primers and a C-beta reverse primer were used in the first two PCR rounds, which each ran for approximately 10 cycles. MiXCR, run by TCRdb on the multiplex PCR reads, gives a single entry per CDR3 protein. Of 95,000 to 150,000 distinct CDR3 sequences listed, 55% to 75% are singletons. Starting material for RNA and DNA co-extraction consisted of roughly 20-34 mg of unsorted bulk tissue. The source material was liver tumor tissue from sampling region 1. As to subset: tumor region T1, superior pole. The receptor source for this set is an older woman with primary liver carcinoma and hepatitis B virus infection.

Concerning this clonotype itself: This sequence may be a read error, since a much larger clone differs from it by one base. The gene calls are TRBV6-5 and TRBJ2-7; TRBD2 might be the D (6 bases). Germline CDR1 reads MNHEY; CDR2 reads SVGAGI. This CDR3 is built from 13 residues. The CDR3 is CASSRLGGYDQYF. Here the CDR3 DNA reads TGTGCCAGCAGTAGATTGGGGGGATACGATCAGTACTTC.

The CDR3 nucleotides read TGCGCCAGCAGCTTAGGGTACACGGACTACGAGCAGTACTTC. Its protein is CASSLGYTDYEQYF. The chain couples TRBV5-1 to TRBJ2-7; D is ambiguous. The V gene lost 2 bases and the J gene lost 3 bases, with 12 bases spanning the gap. There are 14 residues in the CDR3. Germline-derived CDR1 and CDR2 are SGHRS and YFSETQ.

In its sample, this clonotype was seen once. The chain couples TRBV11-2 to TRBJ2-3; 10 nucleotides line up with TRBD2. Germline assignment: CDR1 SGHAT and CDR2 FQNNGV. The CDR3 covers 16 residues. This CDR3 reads CTSSGEGLAGEYTQYF. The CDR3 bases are TGTACTAGTAGCGGAGAGGGCCTAGCGGGAGAATATACGCAGTATTTT.

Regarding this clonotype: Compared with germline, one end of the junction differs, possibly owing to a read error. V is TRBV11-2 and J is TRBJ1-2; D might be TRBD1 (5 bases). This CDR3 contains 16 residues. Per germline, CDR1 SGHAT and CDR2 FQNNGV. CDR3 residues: CASSLETPEGFYGYAF. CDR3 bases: TGTGCCAGCAGCCTCGAGACACCGGAGGGGTTCTATGGTTACGCCTTC.

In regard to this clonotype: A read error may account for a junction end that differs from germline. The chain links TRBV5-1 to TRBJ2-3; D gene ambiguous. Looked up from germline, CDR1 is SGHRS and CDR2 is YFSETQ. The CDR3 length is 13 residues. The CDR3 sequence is CASSFQITDMQYF. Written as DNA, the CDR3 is TGCGCCAGCAGCTTCCAAATCACAGATATGCAGTATTTT.

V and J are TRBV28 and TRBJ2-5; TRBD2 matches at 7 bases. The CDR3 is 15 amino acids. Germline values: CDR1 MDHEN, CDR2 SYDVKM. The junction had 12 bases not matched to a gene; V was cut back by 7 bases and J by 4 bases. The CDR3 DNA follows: TGTGCCAGCAAAGCTCAGGTGGGAGGGATAGAGACCCAGTACTTC. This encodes CASKAQVGGIETQYF. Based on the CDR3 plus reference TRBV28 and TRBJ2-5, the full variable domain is DVKVTQSSRYLVKRTGEKVFLECVQDMDHENMFWYRQDPGLGLRLIYFSYDVKMKEKGDIPEGYSVSREKKERFSLILESASTNQTSMYLCASKAQVGGIETQYFGPGTRLLVL.

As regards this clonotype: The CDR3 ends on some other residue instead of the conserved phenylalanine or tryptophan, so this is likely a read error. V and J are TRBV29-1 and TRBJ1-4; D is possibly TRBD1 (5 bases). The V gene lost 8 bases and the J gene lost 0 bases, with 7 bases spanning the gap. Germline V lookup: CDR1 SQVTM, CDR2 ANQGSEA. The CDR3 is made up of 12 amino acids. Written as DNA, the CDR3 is TGCAGCAAAGGGGCAACTAATGAAAAACTGTTTCTT. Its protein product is CSKGATNEKLFL.

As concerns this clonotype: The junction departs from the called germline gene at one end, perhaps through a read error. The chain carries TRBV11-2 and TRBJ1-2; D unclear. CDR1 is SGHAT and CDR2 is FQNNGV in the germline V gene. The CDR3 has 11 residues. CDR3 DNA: TGTGTCAGCAGCCCCGCCTATGGCTACGCCTTC. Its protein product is CVSSPAYGYAF. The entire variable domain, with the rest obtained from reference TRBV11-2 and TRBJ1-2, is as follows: EAGVAQSPRYKIIEKRQSVAFWCNPISGHATLYWYQQILGQGPKLLIQFQNNGVVDDSQLPKDRFSAERLKGVDSTLKIQPAKLEDSAVYLCVSSPAYGYAFGSGTRLTVV.

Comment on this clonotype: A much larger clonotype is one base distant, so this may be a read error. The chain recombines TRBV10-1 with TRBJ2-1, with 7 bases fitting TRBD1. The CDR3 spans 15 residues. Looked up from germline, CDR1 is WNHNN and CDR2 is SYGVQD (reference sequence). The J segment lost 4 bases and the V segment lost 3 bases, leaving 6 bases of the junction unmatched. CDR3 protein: CASSELMTGYNEQFF. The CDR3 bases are TGCGCCAGCAGTGAATTGATGACAGGGTACAATGAGCAGTTCTTC.

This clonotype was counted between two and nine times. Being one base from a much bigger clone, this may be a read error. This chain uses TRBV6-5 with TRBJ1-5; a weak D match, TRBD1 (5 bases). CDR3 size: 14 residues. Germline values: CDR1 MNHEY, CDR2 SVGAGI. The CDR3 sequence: CASSSDNSNQPQDF. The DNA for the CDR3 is TGTGCCAGCAGTTCGGACAATAGCAATCAGCCCCAGGATTTT.

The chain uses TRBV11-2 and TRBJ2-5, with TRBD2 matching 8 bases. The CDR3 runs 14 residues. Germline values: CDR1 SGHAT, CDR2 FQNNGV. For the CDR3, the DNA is TGTGCAAGCGGGGCGCGGGAGGCACAAGAGACCCAGTACTTC. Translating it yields CASGAREAQETQYF.

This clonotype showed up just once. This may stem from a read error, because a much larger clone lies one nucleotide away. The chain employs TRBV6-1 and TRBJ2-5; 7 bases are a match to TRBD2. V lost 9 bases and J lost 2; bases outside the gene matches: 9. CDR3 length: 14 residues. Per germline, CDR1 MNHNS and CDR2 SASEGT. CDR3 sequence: CASRGRETQETQYF. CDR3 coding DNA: TGTGCCAGTCGAGGGCGGGAGACTCAAGAGACCCAGTACTTC.

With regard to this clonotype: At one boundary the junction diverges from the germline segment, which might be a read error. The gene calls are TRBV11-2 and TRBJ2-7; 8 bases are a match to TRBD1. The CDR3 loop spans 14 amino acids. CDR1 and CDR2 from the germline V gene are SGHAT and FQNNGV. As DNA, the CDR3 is TGTGCCAGCAGCCCCTCGGACAGGGCCTACGAGCAGCACTTC. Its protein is CASSPSDRAYEQHF.

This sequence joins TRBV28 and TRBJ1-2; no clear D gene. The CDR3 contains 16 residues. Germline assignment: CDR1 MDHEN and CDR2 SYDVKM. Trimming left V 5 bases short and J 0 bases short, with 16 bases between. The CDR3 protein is CASSPTRSGANYGYTF. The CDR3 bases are TGTGCCAGCAGTCCAACCCGGTCTGGGGCTAACTATGGCTACACCTTC.

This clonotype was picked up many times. The CDR3 reads CASSFRRGRRGNEQFF. CDR3 in DNA: TGTGCCAGCAGTTTTCGTCGGGGGAGGCGGGGCAATGAGCAGTTCTTC. This chain joins TRBV12-3 or TRBV12-4 and TRBJ2-1, with D perhaps matching TRBD2 (6 bases). The CDR3 runs to 16 residues. V shed 3 bases and J shed 6 bases, with 18 bases lying between them.